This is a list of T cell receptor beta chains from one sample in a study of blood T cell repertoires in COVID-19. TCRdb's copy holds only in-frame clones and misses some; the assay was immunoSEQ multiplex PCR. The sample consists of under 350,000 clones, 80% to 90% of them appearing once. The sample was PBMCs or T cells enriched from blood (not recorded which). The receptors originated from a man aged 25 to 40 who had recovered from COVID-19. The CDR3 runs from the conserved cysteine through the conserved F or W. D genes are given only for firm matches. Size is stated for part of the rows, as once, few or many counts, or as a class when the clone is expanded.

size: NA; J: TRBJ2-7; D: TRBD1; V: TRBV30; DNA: TGTGCCTGGAGTCAGCTTGGACAGGGGGCACGGGACGAGCAGTACTTC; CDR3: CAWSQLGQGARDEQYF
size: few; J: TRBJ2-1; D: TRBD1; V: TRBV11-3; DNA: TGTGCCAGCAGCAGCTGGACAGGGGACAATGAGCAGTTCTTC; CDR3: CASSSWTGDNEQFF
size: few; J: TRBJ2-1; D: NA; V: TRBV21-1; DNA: TGTGCCAGCAGCACCTGCCTAGCGGGATGGGTTGAGCAGTTCTTC; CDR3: CASSTCLAGWVEQFF
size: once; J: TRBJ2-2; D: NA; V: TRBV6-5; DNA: TGTGCCAGCAGTTACACGCAGGCCGGGGAGCTGTTTTTT; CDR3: CASSYTQAGELFF
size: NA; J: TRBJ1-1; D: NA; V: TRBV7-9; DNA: TGTGCCAGCAGCTTAGTACCAGGCACTGAAGCTTTCTTT; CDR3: CASSLVPGTEAFF
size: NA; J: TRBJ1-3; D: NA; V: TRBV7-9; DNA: TGTGCCAGCAGCCCGGGGAGCTCTGGAAACACCATATATTTT; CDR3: CASSPGSSGNTIYF
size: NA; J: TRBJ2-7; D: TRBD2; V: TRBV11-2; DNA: TGTGCCAGCAGCTATTACAGACTAGCGGGAGGAGTATACGAGCAGTACTTC; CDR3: CASSYYRLAGGVYEQYF
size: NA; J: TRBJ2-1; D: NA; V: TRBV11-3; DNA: TGTGCCAGCAGCTTAGGGCGCGCAGGGTTGGGAGGCAATGAGCAGTTCTTC; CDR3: CASSLGRAGLGGNEQFF
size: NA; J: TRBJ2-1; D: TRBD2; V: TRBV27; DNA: TGTGCCAGCAGTATGGCGGGGGTACCCTACAATGAGCAGTTCTTC; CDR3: CASSMAGVPYNEQFF
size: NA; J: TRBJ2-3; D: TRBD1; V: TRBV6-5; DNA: TGTGCCAGCAGTTACTACGGACAGGGGACAGATACGCAGTATTTT; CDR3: CASSYYGQGTDTQYF
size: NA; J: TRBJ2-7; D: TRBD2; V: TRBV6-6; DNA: TGTGCCAGCAGAGACTCCGGGGGGGCCCTGATAGAGCAGTACTTC; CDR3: CASRDSGGALIEQYF
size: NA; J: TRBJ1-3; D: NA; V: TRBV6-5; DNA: TGTGCCAGCAAGGACAGTGCTGCTGGAAACACCATATATTTT; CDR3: CASKDSAAGNTIYF
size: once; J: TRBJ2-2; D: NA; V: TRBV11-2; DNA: TGTGCCAGCAGCTCGGTACGGGGGAGCGGGGAGCTGTTTTTT; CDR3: CASSSVRGSGELFF
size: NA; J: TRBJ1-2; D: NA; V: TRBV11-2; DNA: TGTGCCAGCAGCCTAGGGTCAGGGATTACAGCGGGCTACACCTTC; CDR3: CASSLGSGITAGYTF
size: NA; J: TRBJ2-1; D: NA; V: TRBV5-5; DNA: TGTGCCAGCAGCTACGGGTCGGGAGTCTACAATGAGCAGTTCTTC; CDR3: CASSYGSGVYNEQFF
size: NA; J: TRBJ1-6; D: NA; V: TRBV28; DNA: TGTGCCAGCAGTTTACGCAGGGGCTATAATTCACCCCTCCACTTT; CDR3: CASSLRRGYNSPLHF
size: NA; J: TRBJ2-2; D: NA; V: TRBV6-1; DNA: TGTGCCAGCAGTGATTCCAGCAGGGGGGTCACCGGGGAGCTGTTTTTT; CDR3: CASSDSSRGVTGELFF
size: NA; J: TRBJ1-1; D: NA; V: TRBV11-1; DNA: TGTGCCAGCAGCTTAGGAGGGCGTGCGGGGACCACTGAAGCTTTCTTT; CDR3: CASSLGGRAGTTEAFF
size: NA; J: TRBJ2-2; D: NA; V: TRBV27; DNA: TGTGCCAGCAGTTTAGGGGGCGGTGACGGGGAGCTGTTTTTT; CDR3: CASSLGGGDGELFF
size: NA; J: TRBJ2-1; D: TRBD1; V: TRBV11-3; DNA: TGTGCCAGCAGCTTCGGGACAGGGCGCAATGAGCAGTTCTTC; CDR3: CASSFGTGRNEQFF
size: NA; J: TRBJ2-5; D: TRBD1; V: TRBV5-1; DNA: TGCGCCAGCAGCCCCCAGACAGGGCAAGAGACCCAGTACTTC; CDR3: CASSPQTGQETQYF
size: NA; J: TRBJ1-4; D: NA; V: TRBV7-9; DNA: TGTGCCAGCAGCTCGGCGGGTTGGGTTTCGGGTGAAAAACTGTTTTTT; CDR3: CASSSAGWVSGEKLFF
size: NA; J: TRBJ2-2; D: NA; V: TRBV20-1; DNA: TGCAGTGCTAGTCTGGGGAGAAGGTCCGGGGAGCTGTTTTTT; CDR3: CSASLGRRSGELFF
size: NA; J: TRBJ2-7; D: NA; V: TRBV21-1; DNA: TGTGCCAGCAGCAAGTCCTTCGGGACTCCCGAGCAGTACTTC; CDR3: CASSKSFGTPEQYF
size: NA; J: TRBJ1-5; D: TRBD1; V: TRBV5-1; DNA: TGCGCCAGCAGCTTAGCCCCGACAGGGTCCAACAATCAGCCCCAGCATTTT; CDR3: CASSLAPTGSNNQPQHF
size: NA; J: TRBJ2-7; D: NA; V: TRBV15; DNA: TGTGCCACCAGCAGAGAAGCCCTGTCCAAACCCTACGAGCAGTACTTC; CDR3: CATSREALSKPYEQYF
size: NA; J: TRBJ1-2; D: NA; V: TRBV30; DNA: TGTGCCTGGAGTCCTACGGGAGGTTATGGCTACACCTTC; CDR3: CAWSPTGGYGYTF
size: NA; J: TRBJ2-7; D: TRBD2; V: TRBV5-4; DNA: TGTGCCAGCAGCCCGGAGGCTAGCGGGAGTCGTGAGCAGTACTTC; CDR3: CASSPEASGSREQYF
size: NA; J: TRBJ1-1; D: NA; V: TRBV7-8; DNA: TGTGCCAGCAGCTTGACAAGACAGAACACTGAAGCTTTCTTT; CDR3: CASSLTRQNTEAFF
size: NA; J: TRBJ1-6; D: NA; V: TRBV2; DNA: TGTGCCAGCCAGGGAGGGACGAGGAATTCACCCCTCCACTTT; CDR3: CASQGGTRNSPLHF
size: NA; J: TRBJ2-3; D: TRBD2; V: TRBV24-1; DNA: TGTGCCACCAGTGATTTGCTCGCGACTAGCGGGGACACAGATACGCAGTATTTT; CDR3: CATSDLLATSGDTDTQYF
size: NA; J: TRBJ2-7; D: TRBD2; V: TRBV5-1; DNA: TGCGCCAGCAGCTTGGGGCTAGCGGGAGGGTTCTACGAGCAGTACTTC; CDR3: CASSLGLAGGFYEQYF
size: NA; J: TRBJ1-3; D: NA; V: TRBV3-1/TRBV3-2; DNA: TGTGCCAGCAGCCAAGGACTCACCTCTGGAAACACCATATATTTT; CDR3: CASSQGLTSGNTIYF
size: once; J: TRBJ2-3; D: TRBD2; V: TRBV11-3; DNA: TGTGCCAGCAGCTTAGGCGCTAGCGGGTCCTTAGATACGCAGTATTTT; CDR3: CASSLGASGSLDTQYF
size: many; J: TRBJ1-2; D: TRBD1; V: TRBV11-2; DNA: TGTGCCAGCAGCTCGGTGGACAGGGGGCGGAATGGCTACACCTTC; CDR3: CASSSVDRGRNGYTF
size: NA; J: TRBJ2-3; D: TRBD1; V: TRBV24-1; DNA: TGTGCCACCAGTGATTTAGGACAGGGTCTTAGGAATACGCAGTATTTT; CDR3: CATSDLGQGLRNTQYF
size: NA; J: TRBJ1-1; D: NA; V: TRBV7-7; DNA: TGTGCTAGCAGCTTTTCCCGGGACACTGAAGCTTTCTTT; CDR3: CASSFSRDTEAFF
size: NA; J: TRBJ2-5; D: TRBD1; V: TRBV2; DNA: TGTGCCAGCAGCCGGACAGGAAAGAAAGAGACCCAGTACTTC; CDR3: CASSRTGKKETQYF
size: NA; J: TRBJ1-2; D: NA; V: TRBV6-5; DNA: TGTGCCAGCAGCCCGAACAGGGTGGAGGGCTACACCTTC; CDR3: CASSPNRVEGYTF
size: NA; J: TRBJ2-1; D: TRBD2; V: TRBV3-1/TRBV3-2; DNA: TGTGCCAGCAGCCAAGTTCTTCGCAGAACTGGGCCGGGGGGCAATGAGCAGTTCTTC; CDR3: CASSQVLRRTGPGGNEQFF
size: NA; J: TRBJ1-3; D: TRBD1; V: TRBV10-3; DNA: TGTGCCATCAGTGAAGGACAGGGGCCTAGCTCTGGAAACACCATATATTTT; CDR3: CAISEGQGPSSGNTIYF
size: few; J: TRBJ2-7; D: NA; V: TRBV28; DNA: TGTGCCAGCAACCGAGGGGGGGGATCCTACGAGCAGTACTTC; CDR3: CASNRGGGSYEQYF
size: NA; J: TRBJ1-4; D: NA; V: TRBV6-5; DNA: TGTGCCAGCAGGTCCCCGGGGGGCGCTAATGAAAAACTGTTTTTT; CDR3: CASRSPGGANEKLFF
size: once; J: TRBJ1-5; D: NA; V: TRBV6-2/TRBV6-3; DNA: TGTGCCAGCAGCCTACAGGGTAATCAGCATTTT; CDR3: CASSLQGNQHF
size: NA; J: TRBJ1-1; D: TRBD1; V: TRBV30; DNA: TGTGCCTGGGGACAGGGAGGCAGAAACACTGAAGCTTTCTTT; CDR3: CAWGQGGRNTEAFF
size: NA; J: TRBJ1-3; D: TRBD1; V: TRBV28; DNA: TGTGCCAGCAGTTTACCGGGACAGGGATTTGGAAACACCATATATTTT; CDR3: CASSLPGQGFGNTIYF
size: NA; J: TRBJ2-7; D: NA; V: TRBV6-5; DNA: TGTGCCAGCAGTTATGCACGGGAGCGATATGAGCAGTACTTC; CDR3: CASSYARERYEQYF
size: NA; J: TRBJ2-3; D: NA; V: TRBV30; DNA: TGTGCCTGGAGTCCCGGACTATTAGGCACAGATACGCAGTATTTT; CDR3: CAWSPGLLGTDTQYF
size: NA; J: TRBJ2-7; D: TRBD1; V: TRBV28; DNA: TGTGCCAGCAGTCCTGTCGGCAGGGGGCTTCACGAGCAGTACTTC; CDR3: CASSPVGRGLHEQYF
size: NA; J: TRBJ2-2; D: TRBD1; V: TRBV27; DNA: TGTGCCAGCAGTTTCCTATACAGGGGCTTGAACACCGGGGAGCTGTTTTTT; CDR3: CASSFLYRGLNTGELFF
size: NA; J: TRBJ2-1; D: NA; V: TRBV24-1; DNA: TGTGCCACGCGACACGACAATGAGCAGTTCTTC; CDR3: CATRHDNEQFF
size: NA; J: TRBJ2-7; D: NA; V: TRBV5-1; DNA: TGCGCCAGCAGCTTGCCGGGGACCTACGAGCAGTACTTC; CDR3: CASSLPGTYEQYF
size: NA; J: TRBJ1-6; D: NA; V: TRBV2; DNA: TGTGCCAGCATGGTCATGAGCAATTCACCCCTCCACTTT; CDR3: CASMVMSNSPLHF
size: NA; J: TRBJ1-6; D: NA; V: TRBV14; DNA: TGTGCCAGCAGCCACGACAGGAATTCACCCCTCCACTTT; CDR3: CASSHDRNSPLHF
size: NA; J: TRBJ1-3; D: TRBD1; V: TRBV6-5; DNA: TGTGCCAGCGCGACAGGGGTCTCTGGAAACACCATATATTTT; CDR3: CASATGVSGNTIYF
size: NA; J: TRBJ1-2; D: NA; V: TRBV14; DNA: TGTGCCAGCAGCCAAGCCCGGGGCTATGGCTACACCTTC; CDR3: CASSQARGYGYTF
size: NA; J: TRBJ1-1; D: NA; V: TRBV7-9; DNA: TGTGCCAGCAGCTTAGAGAACAGGGCGAACACTGAAGCTTTCTTT; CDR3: CASSLENRANTEAFF
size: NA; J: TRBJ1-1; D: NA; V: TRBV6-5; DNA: TGTGCCAGCAGTTCCCGCGGGCTCACTGAAGCTTTCTTT; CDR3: CASSSRGLTEAFF
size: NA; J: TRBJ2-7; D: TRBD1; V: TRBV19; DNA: TGTGCCACGAGACCGGGACAGGGGCGCTACGAGCAGTACTTC; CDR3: CATRPGQGRYEQYF